This TCR beta chain came from a study of T cell responses to AZD1222 COVID-19 vaccine. Only in-frame clones appear in the TCRdb table, and some are missing; sequencing was by immunoSEQ multiplex PCR. The table lists over 110,000 clones, 75% to 90% of them singletons. Trimming pared 7 bases from V and 0 bases from J, leaving 13 bases between. Germline V gene data show CDR1 as SNHLY and CDR2 as FYNNEI. The CDR3 sequence is 15 residues long. The clonotype originates from an adult who received the AZD1222 COVID-19 vaccine. The chain joins TRBV2 to TRBJ1-5; D not certain. The input for sequencing was peripheral blood, taken 28 days after the second AZD1222 dose. DNA of the CDR3: TGTGCCAGCACGGCAGGCGCCTATAGCAATCAGCCCCAGCATTTT. This encodes CASTAGAYSNQPQHF.